The 13 T cell receptor beta chains presented below share a single source sample, sequenced in a study of T-cell reconstitution after alpha-beta-depleted transplantation in children. Molecular barcoding with unique molecular identifiers was used for the TCRbeta library. TCRdb used MiXCR to reprocess the PCR reads, holding one entry per CDR3 protein. The table includes approximately 500,000 distinct CDR3 sequences, under 12% detected once. The sequences come from PBMCs, collected before TCRalphabeta/CD19-depleted stem cell transplant. Receptors were obtained from a child aged 2-15 years with inherited bone marrow failure, due to receive a stem cell transplant.

Many counts were recorded for this clonotype. The chain links TRBV29-1 to TRBJ1-4; 10 nucleotides line up with TRBD1. The CDR3 length is 15 residues. CDR1 and CDR2 from the germline V gene are SQVTM and ANQGSEA. V was pared by 7 bases and J by 8 bases, with 13 bases of the junction left unmatched. The CDR3 spells CSAAPDRGHGEKLFF. CDR3 bases: TGCAGCGCGGCACCAGACAGGGGGCATGGGGAAAAACTGTTTTTT.

This clonotype turned up a few times. This chain connects TRBV30 to TRBJ2-1, with no clear D. The CDR3 is 13 residues long. CDR1 and CDR2 from the germline V gene are GTSNPN and SVGIG (reference sequence). Trimming stripped 0 bases from V and 12 bases from J, with 15 bases between. DNA for the CDR3: TGTGCCTGGAGTGTCCTTAGCTCCTGGTCGCAGTTCTTC. Translation gives CAWSVLSSWSQFF.

A note on this clonotype: A read error is possible here, since a much larger clone lies one base away. The chain is built from TRBV20-1 and TRBJ2-1; 8 bases map to TRBD2. V lost 1 base, J lost 4 bases, and 6 bases stayed unmatched. Germline values: CDR1 DFQATT, CDR2 SNEGSKA (reference sequence). The CDR3 totals 15 residues. The CDR3 sequence: CSARGVQRGYNEQFF. The CDR3, as DNA: TGCAGTGCTAGAGGGGTCCAGCGGGGGTACAATGAGCAGTTCTTC.

This clonotype was seen ten or more times. The chain links TRBV11-1 to TRBJ2-5; 7 nucleotides match TRBD2. Germline V gene sequence: CDR1 SGHAT, CDR2 FQDESV (reference sequence). V trimming: 5 bases; J trimming: 5 bases; junction bases outside the gene matches: 20. The CDR3 runs 18 residues. The CDR3 bases are TGTGCCAGCAGCAGCAAGGGAGGGAGCGGAGTTCTTGGGGAGACCCAGTACTTC. It encodes CASSSKGGSGVLGETQYF.

This clonotype showed up many times. The chain links TRBV30 to TRBJ1-3; no reliable D call. The CDR3 has 16 amino acids. CDR1 is GTSNPN and CDR2 is SVGIG in the germline V gene (reference sequence). V was trimmed by 7 bases and J by 0 bases, leaving 19 bases between them. CDR3 nucleotides: TGTGCCTACCTACCGGACCGACTAAGCTCTGGAAACACCATATATTTT. This codes for CAYLPDRLSSGNTIYF.

This clonotype has ten or more counts. The rearrangement uses TRBV27 and TRBJ2-1; the match to TRBD2 covers 8 bases. The CDR3 length is 15 residues. Germline CDR1 is MNHEY and CDR2 is SMNVEV (reference sequence). V dropped 6 bases and J dropped 4; count of bases not matched to a gene: 8. The CDR3 sequence is CASRYSGGPYNEQFF. The CDR3, as DNA: TGTGCCAGCAGATACAGCGGGGGACCTTACAATGAGCAGTTCTTC.

The table lists this clonotype with many counts. V is TRBV7-9 and J is TRBJ1-1; D is unclear. V was pared by 2 bases and J by 3 bases, with 7 bases between. Germline lookup yields CDR1 SEHNR and CDR2 FQNEAQ (reference sequence). The CDR3 is 13 residues long. The CDR3 reads CASSLLEYTEAFF. The CDR3 DNA follows: TGTGCCAGCAGCTTATTAGAATACACTGAAGCTTTCTTT.

This clonotype was seen at least ten times. The V gene is TRBV5-1, the J gene TRBJ2-7; tentatively, D is TRBD2 (5 bases). The CDR3 totals 16 residues. Between the trimmed V and J ends, which lost 4 bases and 3 bases, there was a span of 20 bases. Per germline, CDR1 SGHRS and CDR2 YFSETQ. CDR3 amino acids: CASSPTGLGSHYEQYF. The CDR3 DNA reads as TGCGCCAGCAGCCCGACCGGGCTGGGGAGTCACTACGAGCAGTACTTC.

This clonotype has just a few counts. The chain carries TRBV3-1 and TRBJ2-3; 9 bases map to TRBD2. V lost 4 bases and J lost 6; bases outside the gene matches: 11. This CDR3 contains 16 residues. The germline CDR1 and CDR2 sequences are LGHDT and YNNKEL (reference sequence). CDR3 sequence reads: CASSRLAGSFSDTQYF. The CDR3 DNA sequence: TGTGCCAGCAGCCGCCTAGCGGGAAGTTTCTCGGATACGCAGTATTTT.

The chain couples TRBV20-1 to TRBJ2-1; TRBD2 might be the D (6 bases). V lost 3 bases, J lost 4 bases, and 16 bases lay in between. Germline V gene sequence: CDR1 DFQATT, CDR2 SNEGSKA (reference sequence). This CDR3 comprises 15 residues. The CDR3 spells CSASPRRRGYNEQFF. The CDR3 region has the DNA TGCAGTGCTAGCCCCCGCCGGAGGGGTTACAATGAGCAGTTCTTC.

This clonotype was counted ten times or more. The CDR3 protein is CASSLPLSGRDPGELFF. As DNA, the CDR3 is TGTGCCAGCAGCTTACCCCTGAGCGGGAGGGACCCCGGGGAGCTGTTTTTT. The genes are TRBV7-8 and TRBJ2-2; 10 bases map to TRBD2. The CDR3 runs to 17 residues. Germline-derived CDR1 and CDR2 are SGHVS and FQNEAQ. V gave up 2 bases and J gave up 6 bases; unmatched junction bases: 9.

The rearrangement joins TRBV30 to TRBJ2-7; 10 nucleotides agree with TRBD2. Per germline, CDR1 GTSNPN and CDR2 SVGIG (reference sequence). The V segment lost 6 bases and the J segment 6 bases; nucleotides outside the gene matches: 8. The CDR3 spans 13 residues. The CDR3 is CACSGRKGGEQYF. The DNA for the CDR3 is TGTGCCTGTAGCGGGAGGAAAGGGGGCGAGCAGTACTTC.

This clonotype was found many times. This chain links TRBV5-1 with TRBJ1-4; no definite D call. The germline gives CDR1 SGHRS, CDR2 YFSETQ. Trimming shortened V by 7 bases and J by 4 bases, and 11 bases separated the two germline ends. CDR3 length equals 13 residues. CDR3 DNA sequence: TGCGCCAGCCGATATGACCGTAATGAAAAACTGTTTTTT. It translates to CASRYDRNEKLFF.